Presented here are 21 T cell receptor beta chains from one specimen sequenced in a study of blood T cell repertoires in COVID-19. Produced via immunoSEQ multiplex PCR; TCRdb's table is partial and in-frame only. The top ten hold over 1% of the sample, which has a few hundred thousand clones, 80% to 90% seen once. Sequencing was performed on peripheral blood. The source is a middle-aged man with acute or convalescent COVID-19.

This chain's CDR3 is CATSRKGQGRLDEQFF. In DNA, the CDR3 is TGTGCCACCAGCAGAAAGGGACAGGGACGTTTGGATGAGCAGTTCTTC. The chain uses TRBV15 and TRBJ2-1, with 9 nucleotides matching TRBD1. Germline CDR1 and CDR2: LNHNV and YYDKDF (reference sequence). The trim removed 2 bases at V and 8 bases at J, leaving 10 bases unmatched. This CDR3 has 16 amino acids.

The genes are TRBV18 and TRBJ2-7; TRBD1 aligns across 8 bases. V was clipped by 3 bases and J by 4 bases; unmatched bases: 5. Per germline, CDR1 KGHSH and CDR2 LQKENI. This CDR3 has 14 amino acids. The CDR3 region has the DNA TGTGCCAGCTCACCGACAGGGGAGCGATACGAGCAGTACTTC. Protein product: CASSPTGERYEQYF.

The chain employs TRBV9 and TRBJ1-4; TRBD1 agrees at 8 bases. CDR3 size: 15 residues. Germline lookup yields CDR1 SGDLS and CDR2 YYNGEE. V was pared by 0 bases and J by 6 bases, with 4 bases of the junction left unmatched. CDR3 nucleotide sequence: TGTGCCAGCAGCGTAGGGGGGACAGGATATGAAAAACTGTTTTTT. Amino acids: CASSVGGTGYEKLFF.

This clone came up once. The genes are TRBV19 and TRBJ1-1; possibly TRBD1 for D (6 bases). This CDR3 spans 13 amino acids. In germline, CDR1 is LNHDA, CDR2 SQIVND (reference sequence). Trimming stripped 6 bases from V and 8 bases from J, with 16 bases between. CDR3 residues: CASRYLVGTEAFF. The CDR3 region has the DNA TGTGCCAGTAGGTACCTCGTTGGGACAGAAGCTTTCTTT. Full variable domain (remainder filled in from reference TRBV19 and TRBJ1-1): DGGITQSPKYLFRKEGQNVTLSCEQNLNHDAMYWYRQDPGQGLRLIYYSQIVNDFQKGDIAEGYSVSREKKESFPLTVTSAQKNPTAFYLCASRYLVGTEAFFGQGTRLTVV.

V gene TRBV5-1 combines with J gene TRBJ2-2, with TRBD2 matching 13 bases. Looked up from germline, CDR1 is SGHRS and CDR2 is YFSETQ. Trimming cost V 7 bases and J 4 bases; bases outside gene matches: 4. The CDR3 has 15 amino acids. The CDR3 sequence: CASQGLAGPTGELFF. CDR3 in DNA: TGCGCCAGCCAGGGACTAGCGGGACCCACCGGGGAGCTGTTTTTT.

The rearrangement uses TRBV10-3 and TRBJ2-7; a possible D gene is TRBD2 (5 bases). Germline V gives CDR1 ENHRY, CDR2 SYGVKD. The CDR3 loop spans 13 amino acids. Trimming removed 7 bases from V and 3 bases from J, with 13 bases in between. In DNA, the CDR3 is TGTGCCATCATGATAATGGGGAGCTACGAGCAGTACTTC. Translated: CAIMIMGSYEQYF.

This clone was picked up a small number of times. The CDR3 protein is CASSYGGTEAFF. The CDR3 DNA reads TGTGCCAGTAGTTACGGGGGGACTGAAGCTTTCTTT. The gene calls are TRBV19 and TRBJ1-1; the D gene is possibly TRBD1 (5 bases). Germline V lookup: CDR1 LNHDA, CDR2 SQIVND (reference sequence). This CDR3 is built from 12 residues. Trimming took 5 bases from V and 5 from J, leaving 9 bases between them.

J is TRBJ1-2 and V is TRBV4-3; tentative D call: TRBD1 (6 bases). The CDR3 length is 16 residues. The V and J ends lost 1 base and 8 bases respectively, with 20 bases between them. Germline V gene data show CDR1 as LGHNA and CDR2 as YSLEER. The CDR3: CASSQVPSWGGEGYTF. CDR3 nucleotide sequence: TGCGCCAGCAGCCAAGTCCCCTCGTGGGGGGGCGAGGGCTACACCTTC.

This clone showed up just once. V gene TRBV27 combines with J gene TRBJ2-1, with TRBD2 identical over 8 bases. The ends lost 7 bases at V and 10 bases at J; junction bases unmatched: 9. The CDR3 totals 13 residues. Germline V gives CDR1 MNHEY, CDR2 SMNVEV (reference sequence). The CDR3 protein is CASTIYGGGEQFF. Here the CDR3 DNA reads TGTGCCAGCACCATATACGGGGGGGGAGAGCAGTTCTTC.

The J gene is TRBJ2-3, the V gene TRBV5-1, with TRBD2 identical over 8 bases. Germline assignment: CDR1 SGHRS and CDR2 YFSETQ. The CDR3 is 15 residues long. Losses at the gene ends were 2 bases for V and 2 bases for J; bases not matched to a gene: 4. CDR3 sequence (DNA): TGCGCCAGCAGCTTCGTGCGGGAGGCCACAGATACGCAGTATTTT. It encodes CASSFVREATDTQYF.

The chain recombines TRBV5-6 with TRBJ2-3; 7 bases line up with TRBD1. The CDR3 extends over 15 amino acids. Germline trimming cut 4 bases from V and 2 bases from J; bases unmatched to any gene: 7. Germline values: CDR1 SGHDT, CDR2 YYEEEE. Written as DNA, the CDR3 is TGTGCCAGCAGCGGCTGGACAGGATTCACAGATACGCAGTATTTT. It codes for CASSGWTGFTDTQYF. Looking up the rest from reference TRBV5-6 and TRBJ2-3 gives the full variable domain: DAGVTQSPTHLIKTRGQQVTLRCSPKSGHDTVSWYQQALGQGPQFIFQYYEEEERQRGNFPDRFSGHQFPNYSSELNVNALLLGDSALYLCASSGWTGFTDTQYFGPGTRLTVL.

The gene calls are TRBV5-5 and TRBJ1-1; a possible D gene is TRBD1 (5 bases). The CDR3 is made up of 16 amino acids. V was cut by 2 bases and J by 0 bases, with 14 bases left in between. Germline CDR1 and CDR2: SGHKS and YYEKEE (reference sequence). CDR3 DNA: TGTGCCAGCAGCTTACAGGCCTCATACATGAACACTGAAGCTTTCTTT. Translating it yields CASSLQASYMNTEAFF.

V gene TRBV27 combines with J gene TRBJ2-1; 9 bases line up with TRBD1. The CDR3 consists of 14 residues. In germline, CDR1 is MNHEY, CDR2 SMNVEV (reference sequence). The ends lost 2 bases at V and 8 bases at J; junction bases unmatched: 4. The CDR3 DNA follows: TGTGCCAGCAGTTTACTGACAGGGGGTTATGAGCAGTTCTTC. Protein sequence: CASSLLTGGYEQFF.

DNA for the CDR3: TGTGCCAGCAGCCCTGGGACAGGGAGACTGCTCGAGCAGTACTTC. Amino acid sequence: CASSPGTGRLLEQYF. V usage is TRBV7-9 and J usage is TRBJ2-7, with 9 bases fitting TRBD1. The CDR3 is made up of 15 amino acids. Germline CDR1 and CDR2: SEHNR and FQNEAQ (reference sequence). The V segment lost 5 bases and the J segment 6 bases; nucleotides outside the gene matches: 11.

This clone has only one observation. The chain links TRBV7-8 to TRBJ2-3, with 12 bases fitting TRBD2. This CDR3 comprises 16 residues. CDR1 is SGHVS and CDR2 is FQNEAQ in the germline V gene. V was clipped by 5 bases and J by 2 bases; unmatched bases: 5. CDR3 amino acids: CASSTRTSGNTDTQYF. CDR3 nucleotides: TGTGCCAGCAGCACGAGGACTAGCGGGAACACAGATACGCAGTATTTT.

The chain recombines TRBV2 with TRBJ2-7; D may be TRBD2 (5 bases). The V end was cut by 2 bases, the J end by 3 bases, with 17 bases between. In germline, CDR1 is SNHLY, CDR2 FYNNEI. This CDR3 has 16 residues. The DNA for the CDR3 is TGTGCCAGCAGTGAAATGGTTGCGGGTCTCGGCTACGAGCAGTACTTC. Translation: CASSEMVAGLGYEQYF.

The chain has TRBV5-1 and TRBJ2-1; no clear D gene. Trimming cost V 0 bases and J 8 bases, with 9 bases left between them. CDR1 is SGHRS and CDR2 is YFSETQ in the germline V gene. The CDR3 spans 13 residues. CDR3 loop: CASSLDLRYEQFF. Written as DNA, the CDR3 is TGCGCCAGCAGCTTGGACCTGCGGTATGAGCAGTTCTTC.

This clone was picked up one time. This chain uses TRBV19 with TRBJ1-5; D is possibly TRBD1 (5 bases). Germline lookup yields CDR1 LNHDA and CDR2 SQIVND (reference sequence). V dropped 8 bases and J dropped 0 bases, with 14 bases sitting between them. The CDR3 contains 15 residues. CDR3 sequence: CASGPGEFSNQPQHF. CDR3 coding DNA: TGTGCCAGTGGCCCGGGGGAGTTTAGCAATCAGCCCCAGCATTTT.

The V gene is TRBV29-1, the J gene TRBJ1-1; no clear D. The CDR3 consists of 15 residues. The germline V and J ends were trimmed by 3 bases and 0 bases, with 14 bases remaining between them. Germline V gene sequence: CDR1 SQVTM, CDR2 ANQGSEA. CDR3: CSVERPRELNTEAFF. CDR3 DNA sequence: TGCAGCGTTGAGAGGCCGAGAGAGTTGAACACTGAAGCTTTCTTT.

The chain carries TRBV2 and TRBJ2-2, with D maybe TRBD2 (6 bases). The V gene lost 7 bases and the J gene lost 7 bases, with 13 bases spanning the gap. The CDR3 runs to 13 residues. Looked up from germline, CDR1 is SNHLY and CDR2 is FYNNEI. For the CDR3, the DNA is TGTGCCAGCAACGGCGGGGTCTACGGGGAGCTGTTTTTT. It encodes CASNGGVYGELFF.

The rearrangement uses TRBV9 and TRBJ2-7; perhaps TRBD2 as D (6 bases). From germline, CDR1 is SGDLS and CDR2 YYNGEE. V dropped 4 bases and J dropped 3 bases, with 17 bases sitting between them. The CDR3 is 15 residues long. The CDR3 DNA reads TGTGCCAGCAGCAGAGAATGGGGGACTCTCTACGAGCAGTACTTC. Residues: CASSREWGTLYEQYF.